This TCR beta chain was retrieved from a study of identical twins. Germline CDR1 SGHKS, CDR2 YYEKEE (reference sequence). This CDR3 spans 15 amino acids. V shed 0 bases and J shed 6 bases, with 16 bases lying between them. TCRdb fed the 5' RACE reads into MiXCR, producing one record per CDR3 protein. This table has 240,000 or so distinct CDR3 sequences, over 9.5% appearing once. This clonotype has just a few counts. This sequence was found in a man over 45 in good health. The V gene is TRBV5-5, the J gene TRBJ2-7; either TRBD1 or TRBD2 may fit D (7 bases each). Input material: memory T cells sorted from blood. The CDR3 protein is CASSLDGGTAFEQYF. The CDR3 region has the DNA TGTGCCAGCAGCTTGGACGGGGGGACAGCGTTCGAGCAGTACTTC. Full variable domain (missing parts from reference TRBV5-5 and TRBJ2-7): DAGVTQSPTHLIKTRGQQVTLRCSPISGHKSVSWYQQVLGQGPQFIFQYYEKEERGRGNFPDRFSARQFPNYSSELNVNALLLGDSALYLCASSLDGGTAFEQYFGPGTRLTVT.